This is a list of T cell receptor beta chains from one sample in a study of PD-1 blockade in classical Hodgkin lymphoma. Assay used: immunoSEQ multiplex PCR; TCRdb lists only in-frame clones, some missing. This sample has 95,000 to 100,000 clones, with approximately 90% found just once. Sample: peripheral blood mononuclear cells (PBMCs), taken before the second cycle of nivolumab. All receptors come from a human donor with classical Hodgkin lymphoma. Each CDR3 is given with its conserved first and last residue. The D gene is left open where the match is weak. Not all rows give a size; the values are once, few, many and, for expanded clones, a class.

clone_size,d_call,v_call,j_call,cdr3_nt,cdr3_aa
once,TRBD2,TRBV15,TRBJ2-3,TGTGCCACCAGCACTAGCGGGGGGGCAGATACGCAGTATTTT,CATSTSGGADTQYF
-,-,TRBV5-1,TRBJ1-1,TGCGCCAGCAGCTTGAGTTCGCAGGGAAAGGGTCGGGACACTGAAGCTTTCTTT,CASSLSSQGKGRDTEAFF
-,-,TRBV5-6,TRBJ2-3,TGTGCCAGCAGCTTGGTGGTGCTCCGGAATACGCAGTATTTT,CASSLVVLRNTQYF
once,-,TRBV29-1,TRBJ2-3,TGCAGCGTTGCAGTTGGGGGGGCGAGCACAGATACGCAGTATTTT,CSVAVGGASTDTQYF
-,TRBD1,TRBV7-3,TRBJ2-7,TGTGCCAGCAGGGAGGACAGGAATAACTACGAGCAGTACTTC,CASREDRNNYEQYF
-,-,TRBV28,TRBJ1-4,TGTGCCAGCAGCGGCCGGGGGTTTAATGAAAAACTGTTTTTT,CASSGRGFNEKLFF
once,-,TRBV7-2,TRBJ2-6,TGTGCCAGCAGCCCATTTCGCAGAACATCGGGGGCCAACGTCCTGACTTTC,CASSPFRRTSGANVLTF
once,-,TRBV29-1,TRBJ1-2,TGCAGCGTTGAAGGGGAATTTGGCTATGGCTACACCTTC,CSVEGEFGYGYTF
-,-,TRBV6-6,TRBJ2-5,TGTGCCAGCAGTTCACTTCCGGGGACCTGGGGAGAGACCCAGTACTTC,CASSSLPGTWGETQYF
-,-,TRBV14,TRBJ2-3,TGTGCCAGCAGCCAAAGGGTCAGTCTGCAAGATACGCAGTATTTT,CASSQRVSLQDTQYF
few,TRBD1,TRBV9,TRBJ1-5,TGTGCCAGCAGCGTTCGGGACAGTAATCAGCCCCAGCATTTT,CASSVRDSNQPQHF